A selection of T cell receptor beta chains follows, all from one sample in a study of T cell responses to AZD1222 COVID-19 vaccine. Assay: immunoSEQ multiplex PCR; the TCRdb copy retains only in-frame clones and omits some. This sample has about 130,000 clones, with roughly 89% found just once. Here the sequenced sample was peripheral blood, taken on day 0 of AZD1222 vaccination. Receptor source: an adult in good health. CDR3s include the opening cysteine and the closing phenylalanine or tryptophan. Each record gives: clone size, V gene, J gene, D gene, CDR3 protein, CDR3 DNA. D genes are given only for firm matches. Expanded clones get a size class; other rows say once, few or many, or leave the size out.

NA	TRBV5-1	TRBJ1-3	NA	CASSLAGASSGNTIYF	TGCGCCAGCAGCTTGGCCGGGGCGAGCTCTGGAAACACCATATATTTT
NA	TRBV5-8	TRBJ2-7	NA	CASSLGRIGSYEQYF	TGTGCCAGCAGCTTAGGACGGATAGGCTCCTACGAGCAGTACTTC
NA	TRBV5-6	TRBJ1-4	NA	CASSGTEGEKLFF	TGTGCCAGCAGCGGAACCGAAGGTGAAAAACTGTTTTTT
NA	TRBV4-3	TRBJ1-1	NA	CASSQEGRSNTEAFF	TGCGCCAGCAGCCAAGAAGGCAGATCGAACACTGAAGCTTTCTTT
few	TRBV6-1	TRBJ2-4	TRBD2	CASGEVTSGSYKNIQYF	TGTGCCAGCGGTGAAGTAACTAGCGGGAGTTACAAAAACATTCAGTACTTC
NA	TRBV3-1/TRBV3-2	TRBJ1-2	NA	CASSQAGSTNYGYTF	TGTGCCAGCAGCCAAGCGGGGTCTACTAACTATGGCTACACCTTC
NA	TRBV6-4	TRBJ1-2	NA	CASSPSSGASYGYTF	TGTGCCAGCAGTCCCTCCTCTGGGGCTAGCTATGGCTACACCTTC
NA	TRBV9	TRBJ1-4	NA	CASSPGPGFNEKLFF	TGTGCCAGCAGCCCCGGTCCCGGTTTTAATGAAAAACTGTTTTTT
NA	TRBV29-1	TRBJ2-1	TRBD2	CSALRTSGNNEQFF	TGCAGCGCCCTTAGGACTAGCGGAAACAATGAGCAGTTCTTC
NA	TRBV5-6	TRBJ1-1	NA	CASSRRTERAAVGAFF	TGTGCCAGCAGCCGCCGGACTGAGCGGGCGGCAGTGGGAGCTTTCTTT